The clone carrying this T cell receptor beta chain has only a few counts. The antigen is unknown. Clones were sequenced by immunoSEQ multiplex PCR, and TCRdb holds only the in-frame ones, with some missing. Among about 64,000 clones, roughly nine tenths were seen once, and the ten largest hold approximately 0.8%. This sample was taken from a study of OX40 agonist ivuxolimab in advanced cancers. Findings and caveats of the study: Relative to CD4+, CD8+ T cells held more expanded clones on average.

The CDR3 has 14 residues. V was shortened by 5 bases and J by 7 bases, with 19 bases between the two germline ends. Per the germline V gene, CDR1 is SGHRS and CDR2 is YFSETQ. The sequences come from CD4+ or CD8+ T cells sorted from blood, collected in a trial of the OX40 agonist ivuxolimab. This receptor was identified in an adult with an advanced solid tumor such as melanoma, head and neck, liver or kidney cancer. The chain links TRBV5-1 to TRBJ2-7; no clear D gene. Written as DNA, the CDR3 is TGCGCCAGCAGTATAAACCGAATAAGTAGTGAGCAGTACTTC. As protein: CASSINRISSEQYF.